The 25 T cell receptor beta chains presented below share a single source sample, sequenced in a study of control samples from healthy donors and cancer patients. TCRdb's copy holds only in-frame clones and misses some; the assay was immunoSEQ multiplex PCR. The sample records about 40,000 clones, about 87% being singletons. Sequencing used PBMCs. The receptors shown here come from a woman aged 55-75 years with lung cancer.

The chain is built from TRBV5-6 and TRBJ2-3; D may match TRBD1 or TRBD2 (5 bases each). Germline values: CDR1 SGHDT, CDR2 YYEEEE. V lost 0 bases and J lost 5, with 10 bases in between. The CDR3 is 14 amino acids. In DNA, the CDR3 is TGTGCCAGCAGCTTGGGAGGGGTAATAGATACGCAGTATTTT. Its protein is CASSLGGVIDTQYF. The full variable domain, completed using reference TRBV5-6 and TRBJ2-3, is DAGVTQSPTHLIKTRGQQVTLRCSPKSGHDTVSWYQQALGQGPQFIFQYYEEEERQRGNFPDRFSGHQFPNYSSELNVNALLLGDSALYLCASSLGGVIDTQYFGPGTRLTVL.

The sample holds a few counts of this clone. The genes are TRBV27 and TRBJ1-1, with D possibly TRBD1 on 6 matching bases. V was cut by 5 bases and J by 8 bases, with 15 bases left in between. The germline gives CDR1 MNHEY, CDR2 SMNVEV (reference sequence). The CDR3 covers 13 residues. The CDR3 loop is CASSLGGQTEAFF. CDR3 bases: TGTGCCAGCAGTCTCGGCGGACAGACAGAAGCTTTCTTT.

A remark on this clone: Without the conserved terminal phenylalanine or tryptophan, this CDR3 likely stems from a read error. This chain uses TRBV7-2 with TRBJ1-2; D is undetermined. This CDR3 contains 11 residues. Germline values: CDR1 SGHTA, CDR2 FQGNSA. V lost 1 base, J lost 8 bases, and 5 bases lay in between. The CDR3 sequence is CASSLERGYTL. CDR3 bases: TGTGCCAGCAGCTTAGAGCGAGGCTACACCCTC.

V is TRBV11-2 and J is TRBJ2-1; D is uncertain. The CDR3 is made up of 13 amino acids. Germline V gene data show CDR1 as SGHAT and CDR2 as FQNNGV. Trimming left V 5 bases short and J 5 bases short, with 10 bases between. CDR3 sequence: CASSADENNEQFF. DNA for the CDR3: TGTGCCAGCAGCGCAGACGAGAACAATGAGCAGTTCTTC.

This chain connects TRBV11-2 to TRBJ2-1; tentative D call: TRBD2 (6 bases). Deletions cut 1 base from V and 7 bases from J, with 17 bases between. CDR1 and CDR2 from the germline V gene are SGHAT and FQNNGV. CDR3 size: 16 residues. For the CDR3, the DNA is TGTGCCAGCAGCTTAGGCGGGGCACTCCAAGGGAATGAGCAGTTCTTC. Protein: CASSLGGALQGNEQFF.

V and J are TRBV19 and TRBJ1-1, with D uncertain. There are 13 residues in the CDR3. Per the germline V gene, CDR1 is LNHDA and CDR2 is SQIVND (reference sequence). The V gene lost 3 bases and the J gene lost 8 bases, with 13 bases spanning the gap. The CDR3 sequence is CASSILGSGEAFF. CDR3 DNA sequence: TGTGCCAGTAGTATTTTAGGGAGTGGGGAAGCTTTCTTT.

V usage is TRBV29-1 and J usage is TRBJ1-2, with 8 bases that match TRBD1. CDR3 length: 15 residues. V shed 3 bases, J shed 4 bases, and the junction held 10 bases outside the gene matches. Germline CDR1 and CDR2: SQVTM and ANQGSEA. This CDR3 is CSVEIPGQALYGYTF. The CDR3 coding sequence is TGCAGCGTTGAGATCCCGGGACAGGCCCTCTATGGCTACACCTTC. The entire variable domain, with the rest obtained from reference TRBV29-1 and TRBJ1-2, is as follows: SAVISQKPSRDICQRGTSLTIQCQVDSQVTMMFWYRQQPGQSLTLIATANQGSEATYESGFVIDKFPISRPNLTFSTLTVSNMSPEDSSIYLCSVEIPGQALYGYTFGSGTRLTVV.

Written as DNA, the CDR3 is TGTGCCAGCAGCAGGGGGCGGGACACTGAAGCTTTCTTT. Translation gives CASSRGRDTEAFF. J is TRBJ1-1 and V is TRBV5-5; 7 bases are a match to TRBD1. The V and J ends lost 4 bases and 3 bases, in that order; junction bases with no gene match: 3. This CDR3 has 13 residues. CDR1 SGHKS and CDR2 YYEKEE come from the germline V gene (reference sequence).

In this sample, this clone turned up a few times. The chain is built from TRBV3-1 (or the pseudogene TRBV3-2) and TRBJ2-7, with 11 nucleotides matching TRBD2. Germline V gives CDR1 LGHDT, CDR2 YNNKEL (reference sequence). J gave up 5 bases and V 0 bases, and 6 bases lay outside the gene matches. This CDR3 comprises 16 residues. CDR3 nucleotide sequence: TGTGCCAGCAGCCAAGATTATCTAGCGGGAGGCAACGAGCAGTACTTC. Its translation: CASSQDYLAGGNEQYF.

The V and J genes are TRBV15 and TRBJ1-3, with D perhaps TRBD1 (6 bases). CDR1 and CDR2 (germline): LNHNV, YYDKDF (reference sequence). The V end was cut by 5 bases, the J end by 0 bases, with 11 bases between. The CDR3 is 15 residues long. The CDR3 nucleotides read TGTGCCACCAGCTCACAGGGCGTCTCTGGAAACACCATATATTTT. This sequence encodes CATSSQGVSGNTIYF.

This clone was seen just once. The CDR3 region is CATASSAAPLTQYF. The CDR3 DNA reads as TGTGCCACCGCGAGTTCAGCGGCCCCTTTGACCCAGTACTTC. The J gene is TRBJ2-5, the V gene TRBV24-1; D may be TRBD2 (5 bases). Trimming removed 9 bases at V and 7 bases at J, with 20 bases between. CDR3 size: 14 residues. Germline V CDR1 and CDR2: KGHDR, SFDVKD.

The genes are TRBV10-3 and TRBJ2-1; D not certain. Trimming took 9 bases from V and 9 from J, leaving 18 bases between them. This CDR3 spans 13 amino acids. CDR1 is ENHRY and CDR2 is SYGVKD in the germline V gene. The CDR3 spells CAILITTSREQFF. As DNA, the CDR3 is TGTGCCATTCTGATTACTACGTCGCGTGAGCAGTTCTTC.

The rearrangement joins TRBV11-3 to TRBJ2-1, with TRBD2 as a possible D gene (5 bases). CDR3 length: 16 residues. Germline values: CDR1 SGHNT, CDR2 YENEEA. The V and J ends lost 3 bases and 0 bases respectively, with 12 bases between them. CDR3 loop: CASSFSAFSSYNEQFF. The CDR3 region has the DNA TGTGCCAGCAGCTTTAGCGCCTTCAGCTCCTACAATGAGCAGTTCTTC.

V and J are TRBV2 and TRBJ1-1; possibly TRBD1 for D (6 bases). Germline V lookup: CDR1 SNHLY, CDR2 FYNNEI. V was shortened by 6 bases and J by 3 bases, with 11 bases between the two germline ends. CDR3 length: 13 residues. The chain's CDR3 is CASRESGDTEAFF. The CDR3 DNA follows: TGTGCCAGCAGGGAGTCAGGGGACACTGAAGCTTTCTTT.

This clone was observed once. This chain connects TRBV7-9 to TRBJ1-4; D ambiguous. This CDR3 spans 12 amino acids. Germline-derived CDR1 and CDR2 are SEHNR and FQNEAQ (reference sequence). V lost 10 bases, J lost 4 bases, and 10 bases lay in between. CDR3 in amino acids: CATVLDNEKLFF. DNA of the CDR3: TGTGCCACCGTACTGGATAATGAAAAACTGTTTTTT.

This clone occurred a few times. The chain is built from TRBV6-5 and TRBJ2-3, with 7 nucleotides matching TRBD2. Germline CDR1 and CDR2: MNHEY and SVGAGI. The length of the CDR3 is 14 residues. V was pared by 6 bases and J by 4 bases, with 7 bases of the junction left unmatched. The CDR3 DNA reads TGTGCCAGCAGACCTAGCGGCCGTCCAGATACGCAGTATTTT. Residues: CASRPSGRPDTQYF.

The rearrangement links TRBV4-1 to TRBJ1-4, with D perhaps TRBD1 (6 bases). There are 16 residues in the CDR3. The V gene's germline CDR1 is MGHRA and CDR2 YSYEKL. V gave up 4 bases and J gave up 3 bases, with 15 bases separating them. The CDR3 region has the DNA TGCGCCAGCAGCCCGGAGAGCAGGGGTTCTAATGAAAAACTGTTTTTT. Residues: CASSPESRGSNEKLFF.

The CDR3 loop reads CASSSLAGGGFF. The DNA for the CDR3 is TGTGCCAGCAGCTCGCTAGCGGGAGGGGGGTTCTTC. This chain joins TRBV5-6 and TRBJ2-1, with 12 bases identical to TRBD2. Germline CDR1 reads SGHDT; CDR2 reads YYEEEE. The V and J ends lost 3 bases and 15 bases, in that order; junction bases with no gene match: 4. The CDR3 length is 12 residues.

This chain links TRBV21-1 with TRBJ2-3; the table gives TRBD2 as D, unverified against the DNA. TRBV21-1 is flagged as a pseudogene. This CDR3 contains 20 residues. The CDR3 region has the DNA TGTGCCAGCAGCAAAGCCGGACTAGCGGGAGGCCATCCTATGAAAGAAACGCAGTATTTT. It translates to CASSKAGLAGGHPMKETQYF.

The genes are TRBV10-3 and TRBJ2-5, with 7 bases matching TRBD2. Losses at the gene ends were 6 bases for V and 3 bases for J; bases not matched to a gene: 7. Looked up from germline, CDR1 is ENHRY and CDR2 is SYGVKD. The CDR3 is made up of 14 amino acids. This CDR3 reads CAIRVSGGEETQYF. CDR3 bases: TGTGCCATCAGGGTTAGTGGGGGGGAAGAGACCCAGTACTTC.

The rearrangement uses TRBV13 and TRBJ2-3; D is perhaps TRBD1 (6 bases). V was cut by 5 bases and J by 2 bases, with 17 bases left in between. Germline CDR1 PRHDT, CDR2 FYEKMQ (reference sequence). The CDR3 totals 16 residues. CDR3 coding DNA: TGTGCCAGCAGCCTCCGGACAGAGACCTTCACAGATACGCAGTATTTT. Protein sequence: CASSLRTETFTDTQYF.

The CDR3 reads CASSWTGTSTDTQYF. The CDR3 region has the DNA TGTGCCAGCAGCTGGACCGGGACGTCGACAGATACGCAGTATTTT. The rearrangement joins TRBV7-3 to TRBJ2-3; D is tentatively TRBD1 or TRBD2 (5 bases each). Trimming removed 4 bases from V and 3 bases from J, with 14 bases in between. This CDR3 region has 15 residues. Germline V gene sequence: CDR1 SGHTA, CDR2 FQGTGA.

The chain carries TRBV19 and TRBJ2-6; 12 nucleotides agree with TRBD1. Trimming removed 0 bases from V and 2 bases from J; junction bases left unmatched: 8. The germline gives CDR1 LNHDA, CDR2 SQIVND (reference sequence). The CDR3 is made up of 20 amino acids. The CDR3 DNA is TGTGCCAGTAGTATAGATACCCCCGGGACAGGGGGCCCTGGGGCCAACGTCCTGACTTTC. Translated: CASSIDTPGTGGPGANVLTF.

V usage is TRBV10-3 and J usage is TRBJ1-4, with 8 positions matching TRBD1. In germline, CDR1 is ENHRY, CDR2 SYGVKD. The CDR3 has 16 amino acids. The junction had 5 bases not matched to a gene; V was cut back by 2 bases and J by 3 bases. CDR3 sequence: CAISEVGQAANEKLFF. The CDR3 DNA is TGTGCCATCAGTGAGGTGGGACAGGCGGCTAATGAAAAACTGTTTTTT.

This clone was recorded once. The rearrangement uses TRBV10-1 and TRBJ2-7; D remains unclear. Germline V gene lookup returns CDR1 WNHNN and CDR2 SYGVQD (reference sequence). The CDR3 is 15 amino acids. The germline V and J ends were trimmed by 2 bases and 0 bases, with 11 bases remaining between them. CDR3 amino acids: CASSELETASYEQYF. The CDR3 coding sequence is TGCGCCAGCAGTGAGCTGGAGACGGCCTCCTACGAGCAGTACTTC.